The rows below give T cell receptor beta chains drawn from one sample of a study of T cell responses to AZD1222 COVID-19 vaccine. Sequencing was performed with immunoSEQ multiplex PCR; in TCRdb, only in-frame clones are kept and a portion is missing. The data hold about 140,000 clones, with 90% to 95% observed a single time. This material consisted of peripheral blood, taken after recovery from COVID-19. These receptors were collected from an adult who had recovered from COVID-19. CDR3s include the opening cysteine and the closing phenylalanine or tryptophan. The size field is filled for only some rows; it gives once, few, many or a size class.

TRBJ2-5	TRBV7-9	.	CASSLDGPGPPRQETQYF
TRBJ2-1	TRBV3-1/TRBV3-2	.	CASSQVIRAEGQFF
TRBJ2-5	TRBV7-6	.	CASSLLGTGGETQYF
TRBJ2-1	TRBV28	.	CASSFLRDQSYNEQFF
TRBJ1-1	TRBV30	once	CAWRTGKGNTEAFF
TRBJ2-7	TRBV6-4	.	CASISGDEQYF
TRBJ1-1	TRBV30	.	CAWNDGGEAFF
TRBJ1-5	TRBV27	.	CASSSGMGNQPQHF
TRBJ2-7	TRBV20-1	.	CSASGGSSYEQYF
TRBJ2-1	TRBV6-1	once	CASSEVRHSGRIIYNEQFF
TRBJ2-1	TRBV27	once	CASSPEREEGYNEQFF
TRBJ1-1	TRBV7-9	.	CASSLSLNTEAFF
TRBJ2-1	TRBV7-2	once	CASSTTSGTHNEQFF
TRBJ1-4	TRBV7-9	.	CASSLSRGNSNEKLFF
TRBJ1-3	TRBV5-8	many	CASSFSASSGNTIYF
TRBJ1-2	TRBV28	.	CASSLLGGRLRYGYTF
TRBJ2-1	TRBV7-9	.	CASSPKEAGRSVEQFF
TRBJ2-7	TRBV28	.	CASSLGRYEQYF
TRBJ1-1	TRBV5-1	.	CASSLSAGASTEAFF
TRBJ2-2	TRBV3-1/TRBV3-2	.	CASSLTGGKGGELFF
TRBJ1-2	TRBV3-1/TRBV3-2	.	CASSHNSGYGYTF
TRBJ1-1	TRBV4-1	.	CASSLEVRMRATEAFF
TRBJ2-6	TRBV18	.	CASSPSPGANVLTF
TRBJ1-1	TRBV5-6	.	CASSLLGREDTEAFF
TRBJ1-1	TRBV7-9	.	CASSPTYRDSSNTEAFF
TRBJ1-1	TRBV3-1/TRBV3-2	.	CASSPSGAEAFF
TRBJ2-1	TRBV30	.	CAWGGSSGSSYNEQFF
TRBJ2-1	TRBV6-4	.	CASSDSNPISYNEQFF